These 10 T cell receptor beta chains came from one sample sequenced in a study of chemoradiotherapy in HPV16-positive cancers (dated by TCRdb to the early 2020s). Libraries came from the immunoSEQ multiplex PCR assay. Here the immuneACCESS table is served through TCRdb, limited to in-frame sequences with V and J called. Missing clones are a known gap in these copies; in checked studies unresolved V genes cover under half, and the rest lacks a known reason. The sample profile shows more than 12,000 clones; about 90% of them were found once. In total, the top ten clones hold 3.5% of the sample. This specimen consisted of blood, obtained from a patient who underwent chemoradiotherapy. These receptors all stem from a human donor with HPV-associated anogenital cancer.

CDR3 protein: CASSTTLGQETQYF. The CDR3 region has the DNA TGCGCCAGCAGTACAACGTTAGGCCAAGAGACCCAGTACTTC. The chain uses TRBV5-1 and TRBJ2-5, with D unclear. This CDR3 comprises 14 residues. V lost 5 bases and J lost 1, with 12 bases in between. CDR1 and CDR2 from the germline V gene are SGHRS and YFSETQ.

The V call is TRBV7-2, the J call TRBJ2-3; D is uncertain. The CDR3 extends over 14 amino acids. CDR1 SGHTA and CDR2 FQGNSA come from the germline V gene. Trimming took off 5 bases at V and 2 bases at J, with 11 bases between the two ends. CDR3 sequence: CASSPEPLTDTQYF. CDR3 DNA: TGTGCCAGCAGCCCCGAGCCCCTCACAGATACGCAGTATTTT. The full variable domain, with the rest looked up from reference TRBV7-2 and TRBJ2-3, is GAGVSQSPSNKVTEKGKDVELRCDPISGHTALYWYRQSLGQGLEFLIYFQGNSAPDKSGLPSDRFSAERTGGSVSTLTIQRTQQEDSAVYLCASSPEPLTDTQYFGPGTRLTVL.

Remarks on this clone: Other DNA sequences in the sample encode the same CDR3. This chain connects TRBV19 to TRBJ1-2, with a possible D match to TRBD1 (5 bases). The CDR3 consists of 14 residues. Germline lookup yields CDR1 LNHDA and CDR2 SQIVND (reference sequence). Trimming cost V 4 bases and J 2 bases, with 11 bases left between them. This chain's CDR3 is CASSNQGSNYGYTF. CDR3 DNA: TGTGCCAGTAGTAACCAGGGATCCAACTATGGCTACACCTTC.

This chain joins TRBV14 and TRBJ2-5, with a weak D call TRBD2 (5 bases). Near its end, the DNA agrees better with TRBJ2-7, so the J call may be wrong. This CDR3 contains 15 residues. CDR1 is SGHDN, CDR2 FVKESK, per germline. CDR3: CASSPIRSPAGEQYF. The CDR3 region has the DNA TGTGCCAGCAGCCCCATTAGGAGCCCGGCGGGCGAGCAGTACTTC.

The rearrangement uses TRBV5-5 and TRBJ2-1, with D hard to call. V was trimmed by 4 bases and J by 4 bases, leaving 18 bases between them. This CDR3 spans 16 amino acids. Per the germline V gene, CDR1 is SGHKS and CDR2 is YYEKEE (reference sequence). The CDR3 DNA reads TGTGCCAGCAGCCCCTCGGACGGGCCGTCTTACAATGAGCAGTTCTTC. It translates to CASSPSDGPSYNEQFF.

The chain couples TRBV7-9 to TRBJ2-7, with a possible D match to TRBD2 (5 bases). The CDR3 runs 13 residues. Trimming took off 5 bases at V and 2 bases at J, with 10 bases between the two ends. Germline V gives CDR1 SEHNR, CDR2 FQNEAQ (reference sequence). CDR3 sequence reads: CASSPGFTYEQYF. In nucleotides, the CDR3 is TGTGCCAGCAGCCCGGGGTTCACCTACGAGCAGTACTTC.

The chain carries TRBV5-8 and TRBJ2-5, with TRBD2 identical over 12 bases. CDR1 SGHTS and CDR2 YDEGEE come from the germline V gene. The CDR3 has 15 residues. J gave up 5 bases and V 3 bases, and 5 bases lay outside the gene matches. In nucleotides, the CDR3 is TGTGCCAGCAGCTCGGGACTAGCGGGTGGGGAGACCCAGTACTTC. As protein: CASSSGLAGGETQYF.

The V and J genes are TRBV7-2 and TRBJ2-5; 8 nucleotides line up with TRBD2. V lost 4 bases, J lost 0 bases, and 7 bases stayed unmatched. Germline CDR1 is SGHTA and CDR2 is FQGNSA. The CDR3 is 16 residues long. CDR3: CASSSQLAVNQETQYF. CDR3 in DNA: TGTGCCAGCAGCTCACAACTAGCGGTTAACCAAGAGACCCAGTACTTC.

This sequence joins TRBV5-4 and TRBJ1-1; D possibly corresponds to TRBD1 (5 bases). Germline V gives CDR1 SGHNT, CDR2 YYREEE (reference sequence). This CDR3 comprises 11 residues. CDR3 region: CAAGQNTEAFF. The CDR3 DNA reads as TGTGCGGCAGGGCAGAACACTGAAGCTTTCTTT.

The rearrangement uses TRBV7-9 and TRBJ2-5; tentative D call: TRBD1 (5 bases). There are 14 residues in the CDR3. CDR1 and CDR2 from the germline V gene are SEHNR and FQNEAQ (reference sequence). V lost 5 bases and J 5 bases, leaving 15 bases between the germline ends. The CDR3 reads CASSHPYGAETQYF. The DNA of the CDR3 is TGTGCCAGCAGCCACCCTTATGGGGCTGAGACCCAGTACTTC.